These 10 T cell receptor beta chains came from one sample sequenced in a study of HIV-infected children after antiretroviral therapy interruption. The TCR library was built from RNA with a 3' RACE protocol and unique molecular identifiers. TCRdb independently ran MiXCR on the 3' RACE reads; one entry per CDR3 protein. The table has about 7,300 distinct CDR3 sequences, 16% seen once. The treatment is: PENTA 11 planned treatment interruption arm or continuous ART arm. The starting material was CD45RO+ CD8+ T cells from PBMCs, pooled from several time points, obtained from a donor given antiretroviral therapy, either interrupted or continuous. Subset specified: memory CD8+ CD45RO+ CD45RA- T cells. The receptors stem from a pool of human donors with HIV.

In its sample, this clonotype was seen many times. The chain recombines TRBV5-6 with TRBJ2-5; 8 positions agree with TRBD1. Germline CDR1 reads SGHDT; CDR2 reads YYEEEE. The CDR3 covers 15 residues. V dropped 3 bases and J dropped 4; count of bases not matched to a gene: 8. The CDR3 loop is CASSWQGAGGETQYF. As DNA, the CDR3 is TGTGCCAGCAGCTGGCAGGGGGCAGGGGGAGAGACCCAGTACTTC.

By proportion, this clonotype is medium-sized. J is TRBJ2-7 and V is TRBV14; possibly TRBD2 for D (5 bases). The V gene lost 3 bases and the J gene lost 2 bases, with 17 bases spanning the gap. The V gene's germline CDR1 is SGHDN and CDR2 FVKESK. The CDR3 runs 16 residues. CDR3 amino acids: CASSHPPGMITYEQYF. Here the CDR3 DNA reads TGTGCCAGCAGCCACCCCCCGGGGATGATTACCTACGAGCAGTACTTC.

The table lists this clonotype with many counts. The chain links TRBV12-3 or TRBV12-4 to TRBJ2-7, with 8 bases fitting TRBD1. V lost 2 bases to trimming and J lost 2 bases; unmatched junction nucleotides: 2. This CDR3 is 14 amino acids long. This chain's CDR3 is CASSLKGQAYEQYF. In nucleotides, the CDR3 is TGTGCCAGCAGTTTAAAGGGACAGGCCTACGAGCAGTACTTC.

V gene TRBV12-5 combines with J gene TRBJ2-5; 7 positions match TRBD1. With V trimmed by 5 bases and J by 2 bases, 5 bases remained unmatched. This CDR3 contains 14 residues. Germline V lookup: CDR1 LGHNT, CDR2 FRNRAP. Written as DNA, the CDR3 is TGTGCTAGTGGTCAACCGGGACAGCAAGAGACCCAGTACTTC. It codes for CASGQPGQQETQYF.

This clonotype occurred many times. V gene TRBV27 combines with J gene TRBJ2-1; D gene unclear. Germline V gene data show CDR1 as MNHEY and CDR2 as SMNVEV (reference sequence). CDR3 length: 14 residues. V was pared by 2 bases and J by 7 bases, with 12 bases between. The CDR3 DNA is TGTGCCAGCAGTTTAAGCTTGGGTTTGAATGAGCAGTTCTTC. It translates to CASSLSLGLNEQFF.

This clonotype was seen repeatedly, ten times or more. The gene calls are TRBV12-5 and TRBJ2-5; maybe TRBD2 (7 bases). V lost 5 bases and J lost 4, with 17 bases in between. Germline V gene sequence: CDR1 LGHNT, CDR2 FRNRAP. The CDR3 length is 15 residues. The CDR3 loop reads CASGPSGGAVETQYF. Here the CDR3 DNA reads TGTGCTAGTGGTCCAAGTGGGGGGGCCGTAGAGACCCAGTACTTC.

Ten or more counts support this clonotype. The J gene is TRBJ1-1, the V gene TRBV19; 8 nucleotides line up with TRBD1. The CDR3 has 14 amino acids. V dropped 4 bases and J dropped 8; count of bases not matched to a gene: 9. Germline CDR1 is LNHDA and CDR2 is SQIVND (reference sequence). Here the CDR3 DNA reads TGTGCCAGTAGTACCCCGGGACAGGCTGTAGAAGCTTTCTTT. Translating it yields CASSTPGQAVEAFF.

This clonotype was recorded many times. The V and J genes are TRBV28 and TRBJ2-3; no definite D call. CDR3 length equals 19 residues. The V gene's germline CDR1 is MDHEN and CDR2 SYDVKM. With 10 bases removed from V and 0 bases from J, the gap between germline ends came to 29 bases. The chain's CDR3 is CAIQQSGIFRALSTDTQYF. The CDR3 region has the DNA TGTGCCATCCAGCAGTCGGGCATATTCCGAGCTCTAAGCACAGATACGCAGTATTTT. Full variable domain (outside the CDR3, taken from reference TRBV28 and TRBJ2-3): DVKVTQSSRYLVKRTGEKVFLECVQDMDHENMFWYRQDPGLGLRLIYFSYDVKMKEKGDIPEGYSVSREKKERFSLILESASTNQTSMYLCAIQQSGIFRALSTDTQYFGPGTRLTVL.

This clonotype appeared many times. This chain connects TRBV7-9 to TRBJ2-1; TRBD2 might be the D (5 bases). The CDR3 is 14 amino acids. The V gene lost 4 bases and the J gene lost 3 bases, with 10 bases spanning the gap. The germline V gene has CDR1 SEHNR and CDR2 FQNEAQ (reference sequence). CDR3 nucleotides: TGTGCCAGCAGCTCTAGCCCAGGCTACAATGAGCAGTTCTTC. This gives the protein CASSSSPGYNEQFF.

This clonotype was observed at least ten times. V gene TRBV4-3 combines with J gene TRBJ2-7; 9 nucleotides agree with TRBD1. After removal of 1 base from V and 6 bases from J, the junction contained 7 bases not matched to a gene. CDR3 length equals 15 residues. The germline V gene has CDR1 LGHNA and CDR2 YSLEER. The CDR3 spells CASSQVQGASSEQYF. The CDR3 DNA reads TGCGCCAGCAGCCAAGTACAGGGGGCATCGTCCGAGCAGTACTTC.